One and the same sample provided the 13 T cell receptor beta chains below, sequenced in a study of tumor-infiltrating lymphocytes in primary liver carcinoma. Researchers drew blood RNA from unsorted whole blood and extracted germline DNA as well. Total RNA amounting to about 520 ng was the source from which TCR beta cDNA was made with a constant-region primer. Libraries for TCR beta were built through three nested multiplex PCR rounds, which together made up a slightly modified ARM-PCR procedure. In the first two PCR rounds, TRBV1-TRBV30 forward primers were paired with a C-beta reverse primer, and each round lasted around 10 cycles. TCRdb re-derived calls from the multiplex PCR reads in MiXCR, one entry per CDR3 protein. Altogether about 300,000 distinct CDR3 sequences are present, less than 75% being singletons, with the ten largest covering about 8.4%. Source material: peripheral blood. These receptor sequences come from a man aged 40-49 years with primary liver carcinoma and hepatitis B virus infection.

The V gene is TRBV30, the J gene TRBJ1-1, with a possible D match to TRBD1 (6 bases). Germline CDR1 GTSNPN, CDR2 SVGIG (reference sequence). Between the trimmed V and J ends, which lost 7 bases and 0 bases, there was a span of 9 bases. This CDR3 contains 12 residues. The DNA of the CDR3 is TGTGCCTCGGACAGCATGAACACTGAAGCTTTCTTT. It specifies CASDSMNTEAFF. Complete variable domain (other parts from reference TRBV30 and TRBJ1-1): SQTIHQWPATLVQPVGSPLSLECTVEGTSNPNLYWYRQAAGRGLQLLFYSVGIGQISSEVPQNLSASRPQDRQFILSSKKLLLSDSGFYLCASDSMNTEAFFGQGTRLTVV.

On this clonotype itself: A much larger clone sits a single nucleotide away, making a read error possible. This chain joins TRBV12-5 and TRBJ1-1; D unresolved. V was cut by 5 bases and J by 8 bases, with 15 bases left in between. The germline V gene has CDR1 LGHNT and CDR2 FRNRAP. The CDR3 spans 13 residues. The CDR3, as DNA: TGTGCTAGTGGTCTCTCCCTCGAGGTGGAAGCTTTCTTT. Residues: CASGLSLEVEAFF.

Concerning this clonotype itself: Germline is not matched at one junction end, which may reflect a read error. The J gene is TRBJ2-7, the V gene TRBV6-1; D possibly corresponds to TRBD1 (6 bases). Germline assignment: CDR1 MNHNS and CDR2 SASEGT. The CDR3 is 15 residues long. The CDR3 region is CASSARTARSYEQYF. Written as DNA, the CDR3 is TGTGCCAGTAGTGCCCGGACAGCACGTTCCTACGAGCAGTACTTC.

V is TRBV5-1 and J is TRBJ2-3; TRBD1 agrees at 7 bases. Germline loops: CDR1 SGHRS, CDR2 YFSETQ. The CDR3 has 14 amino acids. J lost 15 bases, V lost 0 bases, and 13 bases had no gene match. The CDR3 DNA reads as TGCGCCAGCAGCTTGGGAGGGGGCACAGATACGCGCTATTTT. This sequence encodes CASSLGGGTDTRYF.

Details on this clonotype: A much larger clone sits a single nucleotide away, making a read error possible. The conserved phenylalanine or tryptophan is not found at the CDR3 terminus, so this likely reflects a read error. The V and J genes are TRBV10-3 and TRBJ1-6, with D unresolved. Per the germline V gene, CDR1 is ENHRY and CDR2 is SYGVKD. Trimming pared 8 bases from V and 8 bases from J, leaving 13 bases between. This CDR3 has 13 amino acids. CDR3 coding DNA: TGTGCCATCGCCCAGGCTGCTGATTCACCCCTCCACATT. Translation: CAIAQAADSPLHI.

Regarding this clonotype: This may arise from a read error, as a much more abundant clone is one base away. This chain uses TRBV4-3 with TRBJ2-1, with 11 bases matching TRBD2. Germline V gene lookup returns CDR1 LGHNA and CDR2 YSLEER. The CDR3 is 16 residues long. CDR3 protein: CASRLGTSGSYDEQFF. CDR3 DNA: TGCGCCAGCAGGCTCGGGACTAGCGGTTCCTACGATGAGCAGTTCTTC.

V gene TRBV11-2 combines with J gene TRBJ2-1; the match to TRBD2 covers 12 bases. The CDR3 extends over 16 amino acids. Germline lookup yields CDR1 SGHAT and CDR2 FQNNGV. J was trimmed by 8 bases and V by 8 bases; bases with no gene match: 13. The CDR3 is CASLRLAGGRYDEQFF. The CDR3 DNA reads TGTGCCAGCCTGAGGCTAGCGGGAGGGAGATACGATGAGCAGTTCTTC.

Concerning this clonotype itself: This may stem from a read error, because a much larger clone lies one nucleotide away. This chain connects TRBV6-6 to TRBJ1-2; TRBD1 is a possible D gene (5 bases). This CDR3 spans 15 amino acids. Germline CDR1 MNHNY, CDR2 SVGAGI (reference sequence). Trimming took off 0 bases at V and 3 bases at J, with 11 bases between the two ends. The CDR3 DNA reads TGTGCCAGCAGTTACTCCACAGGCGAGTACTATGGCTACACCTTC. Amino acids: CASSYSTGEYYGYTF.

With regard to this clonotype: At one end the junction does not follow the germline gene, possibly because of a read error. The rearrangement uses TRBV11-2 and TRBJ2-1, with D perhaps matching TRBD1 or TRBD2 (6 bases each). The CDR3 is 17 residues long. The germline gives CDR1 SGHAT, CDR2 FQNNGV. The CDR3, as DNA: TGTGCCAGCAGCTTAGGGGGGCTAGCGAGCTCCGACAATGAGCGGTTCTTC. Encoded protein: CASSLGGLASSDNERFF.

The genes are TRBV30 and TRBJ2-2, with TRBD1 as a possible D gene (6 bases). Germline lookup yields CDR1 GTSNPN and CDR2 SVGIG (reference sequence). Trimming cost V 5 bases and J 3 bases, with 13 bases left between them. CDR3 length: 14 residues. The CDR3 protein is CAWDGWTDTGELFF. CDR3 DNA: TGTGCCTGGGACGGATGGACAGACACCGGGGAGCTGTTTTTT.

The sample holds a few counts of this clonotype. A read error may produce the germline difference seen at one junction end. This sequence joins TRBV12-3 or TRBV12-4 and TRBJ2-1; a possible D gene is TRBD2 (5 bases). The CDR3 extends over 15 amino acids. This CDR3 reads CASSLASGIYNEQFF. DNA for the CDR3: TGTGCCAGCAGTCTAGCTTCCGGGATCTACAATGAGCAGTTCTTC.

On this clonotype itself: This may be a read error: a much more frequent sequence differs by one nucleotide. In DNA, the CDR3 is TGTGCCAACAGCCAAGATCCTAGGGGAGACGGAACCGGGGAGCTGTTTTTT. Protein: CANSQDPRGDGTGELFF. The J gene is TRBJ2-2, the V gene TRBV4-2; D is possibly TRBD1 or TRBD2 (5 bases each). The CDR3 sequence is 17 residues long. Per germline, CDR1 LGHNA and CDR2 YNFKEQ.

The chain joins TRBV6-6 to TRBJ2-3; 10 bases align to TRBD2. Trimming at V came to 11 bases and at J to 1 base, leaving 3 bases not matched to a gene. In germline, CDR1 is MNHNY, CDR2 SVGAGI (reference sequence). There are 13 residues in the CDR3. The CDR3 DNA reads TGTGCCGGCGGACTAGCGGGCACAGATACGCAGTATTTT. This encodes CAGGLAGTDTQYF.